Listed below are T cell receptor beta chains from one sample, sequenced in a study of cytomegalovirus exposure and HLA in healthy donors. The table came from immunoSEQ multiplex PCR; TCRdb's copy has only in-frame clones and leaves some out. The table shows 150,000 to 180,000 clones, with roughly three quarters occurring only once. The sample was PBMCs. All receptors derive from a man aged 30-40 years in good health and CMV-seropositive. Both conserved end residues are part of each CDR3. A D gene is named only where the DNA matches it firmly. Clone size, where shown, is once, few, many, or a class for clones that have expanded.

CDR3 length	clone size	D gene	J gene	V gene	CDR3 protein	CDR3 DNA
13	-	TRBD2	TRBJ2-5	TRBV11-2	CASTSGPSGSQYF	TGTGCCAGCACTAGCGGGCCCTCCGGGTCCCAGTACTTC
12	-	-	TRBJ2-3	TRBV28	CASGLRTDTQYF	TGTGCCAGCGGTCTTCGGACAGATACGCAGTATTTT
14	-	TRBD1	TRBJ2-5	TRBV15	CATSTDRGLQTQYF	TGTGCCACCAGCACCGACAGGGGTTTGCAGACCCAGTACTTC
16	-	TRBD1	TRBJ2-7	TRBV9	CASSVDSRAGGYEQYF	TGTGCCAGCAGCGTAGATTCCAGGGCAGGGGGATACGAGCAGTACTTC
13	once	-	TRBJ1-2	TRBV2	CASRDDRSERYTF	TGTGCCAGCAGGGACGACAGGTCTGAACGCTACACCTTC
16	-	TRBD1	TRBJ1-4	TRBV5-1	CASSLDTGGPDEKLFF	TGCGCCAGCAGCTTGGATACAGGGGGGCCGGATGAAAAACTGTTTTTT
15	-	-	TRBJ2-3	TRBV28	CASSLSGPDTDTQYF	TGTGCCAGCTCCTTAAGCGGGCCTGACACAGATACGCAGTATTTT
14	-	-	TRBJ1-1	TRBV6-5	CASTPGRMNTEAFF	TGTGCCAGCACCCCCGGCAGGATGAACACTGAAGCTTTCTTT
14	-	TRBD1	TRBJ2-7	TRBV19	CASSIRTGPYEQYF	TGTGCCAGTAGTATCCGGACAGGCCCCTACGAGCAGTACTTC
14	few	TRBD1	TRBJ2-7	TRBV28	CASRPWDSSYEQYF	TGTGCCAGCAGGCCTTGGGACAGCTCCTACGAGCAGTACTTC
14	-	-	TRBJ1-4	TRBV9	CASSPSFLQEKLFF	TGTGCCAGCAGCCCATCTTTTTTACAGGAAAAACTGTTTTTT
15	-	-	TRBJ2-1	TRBV7-3	CASSLRGFGNNEQFF	TGTGCCAGCAGTCTCCGGGGATTTGGGAACAATGAGCAGTTCTTC
12	few	-	TRBJ1-1	TRBV29-1	CSVVGGGTEAFF	TGCAGCGTTGTCGGGGGTGGTACTGAAGCTTTCTTT
15	-	TRBD1	TRBJ2-5	TRBV13	CASSFKWTGKETQYF	TGTGCCAGCAGCTTCAAATGGACAGGGAAAGAGACCCAGTACTTC
14	-	TRBD2	TRBJ2-1	TRBV7-2	CASSPRTSGHEQFF	TGTGCCAGCAGCCCACGGACTAGCGGCCATGAGCAGTTCTTC
13	-	-	TRBJ2-7	TRBV29-1	CSVSWTSSYEQYF	TGCAGCGTTTCTTGGACATCCTCCTACGAGCAGTACTTC
15	-	-	TRBJ1-5	TRBV7-2	CASSPDSFSNQPQHF	TGTGCCAGCAGCCCAGACAGCTTCAGCAATCAGCCCCAGCATTTT
13	-	-	TRBJ1-1	TRBV14	CASSQGTGLGAFF	TGTGCCAGCAGCCAAGGTACAGGGCTCGGAGCTTTCTTT
16	-	TRBD1	TRBJ2-7	TRBV25-1	CASSEYKGQGASEQYF	TGTGCCAGCAGTGAATATAAGGGACAGGGGGCCTCCGAGCAGTACTTC
17	-	-	TRBJ2-1	TRBV11-2	CASSLEGAVSGSSEQFF	TGTGCCAGCAGCTTGGAGGGGGCGGTCAGCGGGAGCAGTGAGCAGTTCTTC
14	-	TRBD2	TRBJ2-1	TRBV6-4	CASRGRGLHYEQFF	TGTGCCAGCAGGGGAAGGGGACTACACTATGAGCAGTTCTTC
17	-	-	TRBJ2-7	TRBV14	CASSQRSGTGRGSSQYF	TGTGCCAGCAGCCAACGAAGCGGGACAGGACGGGGCTCTTCCCAGTACTTC
20	-	-	TRBJ2-5	TRBV5-1	CASSAGGTGGLPGFLETQYF	-
15	once	-	TRBJ2-3	TRBV10-1	CASSHQREITDTQYF	TGCGCCAGCAGCCATCAGAGGGAGATAACAGATACGCAGTATTTT
15	few	-	TRBJ2-2	TRBV9	CASSVRGGRTGELFF	TGTGCCAGCAGCGTTCGTGGGGGCCGCACCGGGGAGCTGTTTTTT
14	-	-	TRBJ1-1	TRBV6-5	CASSFRVAGAEAFF	TGTGCCAGCAGTTTTCGTGTTGCGGGAGCTGAAGCTTTCTTT
16	-	-	TRBJ2-3	TRBV5-1	CASSLGAPSSTDTQYF	TGCGCCAGCAGCTTGGGGGCCCCATCGAGCACAGATACGCAGTATTTT
14	-	TRBD1	TRBJ2-3	TRBV6-5	CASSSGQSTDTQYF	TGTGCCAGCAGTTCGGGACAGAGCACAGATACGCAGTATTTT
15	-	TRBD2	TRBJ2-4	TRBV27	CASSFAGGPLNIQYF	TGTGCCAGCAGTTTTGCGGGAGGGCCTCTGAACATTCAGTACTTC
16	-	TRBD2	TRBJ2-1	TRBV19	CASSLASGSPYNEQFF	TGTGCCAGTAGTCTGGCTAGCGGGAGCCCCTACAATGAGCAGTTCTTC
15	-	TRBD2	TRBJ2-5	TRBV18	CASSPLLAGQETQYF	TGTGCCAGCTCACCCTTGCTAGCGGGACAAGAGACCCAGTACTTC
15	-	-	TRBJ1-4	TRBV6-6	CASRKRTALNEKLFF	TGTGCCAGCAGAAAGAGGACAGCCTTAAATGAAAAACTGTTTTTT
16	-	-	TRBJ2-7	TRBV2	CASSGSGQGIVGEQYF	TGTGCCAGCAGTGGGAGTGGGCAGGGAATAGTGGGCGAGCAGTACTTC
14	-	-	TRBJ2-7	TRBV29-1	CSVGRQQSSYEQYF	TGCAGCGTTGGAAGACAGCAAAGCTCCTACGAGCAGTACTTC
14	-	TRBD2	TRBJ2-7	TRBV6-5	CASSFVAGNYEQYF	TGTGCCAGCAGTTTCGTAGCGGGGAACTACGAGCAGTACTTC
14	once	TRBD2	TRBJ2-1	TRBV9	CASSVDDSGNEQFF	TGTGCCAGCAGCGTAGACGATAGCGGGAATGAGCAGTTCTTC
14	-	-	TRBJ2-1	TRBV5-4	CASSLVQARNEQFF	TGTGCCAGCAGCTTGGTCCAGGCTCGCAATGAGCAGTTCTTC